This paragraph covers one TCR beta chain sequence. The antigen remains unidentified. Researchers ran the PCR with 60 Vbeta and 13 Jbeta primers. TCRdb's table, derived via immunoSEQ multiplex PCR, lists solely in-frame clones and lacks some. Among about 80,000 clones listed, roughly 85% were seen once. Nominally healthy donors were sampled, though unrecorded immune exposures were likely. This sample was included in a study of cytomegalovirus exposure and HLA in healthy donors. Study results and limitations: A missense DCLRE1C variant was associated with V- and J-gene trimming of TCR beta chains in a later analysis, and an independent cohort replicated the association.

The sequence was collected from a man under 40 in good health and CMV-seronegative. Sequencing was done on a sample of PBMCs.

For the CDR3, the DNA is TGTGCCAGCAGTTACTTCCCTTTCCCCCCTCGGAATGAGCAGTTCTTC. Encoded protein: CASSYFPFPPRNEQFF. This sequence joins TRBV6-5 and TRBJ2-1; D unclear. This CDR3 comprises 16 residues. Germline V gives CDR1 MNHEY, CDR2 SVGAGI. V was clipped by 1 base and J by 7 bases, with 17 bases between them.